What follows are 15 T cell receptor beta chains derived from one specimen sequenced in a study of early T cells in non-severe SARS-CoV-2 infection. MiXCR, run by TCRdb on the 5' RACE reads, gives a single entry per CDR3 protein. The table includes tens of thousands of distinct CDR3 sequences, around 5.3% detected once. The sequenced sample was whole blood. The receptors come from an adult who was a healthcare worker with PCR-confirmed SARS-CoV-2 infection or an uninfected control (not recorded which).

This clonotype was seen a handful of times. The chain links TRBV6-5 to TRBJ1-2; no firm D call. The CDR3 has 13 amino acids. Trimming took 3 bases from V and 5 from J, leaving 10 bases between them. Germline values: CDR1 MNHEY, CDR2 SVGAGI. The CDR3 protein is CASSYDGEYGYTF. CDR3 bases: TGTGCCAGCAGTTATGACGGTGAATATGGCTACACCTTC.

This clonotype was found a few times. The chain has TRBV24-1 and TRBJ2-7; 9 bases are a match to TRBD1. Germline V CDR1 and CDR2: KGHDR, SFDVKD. Trimming cost V 2 bases and J 4 bases; bases outside gene matches: 5. This CDR3 comprises 15 residues. In DNA, the CDR3 is TGTGCCACCAGTGATTCATCCGGGACAGGGTACGAGCAGTACTTC. Translation: CATSDSSGTGYEQYF.

By its share, this clonotype is medium-sized. This chain links TRBV6-2 or TRBV6-3 with TRBJ2-1; possibly TRBD1 for D (5 bases). Germline V gives CDR1 MNHEY, CDR2 SVGEGT. The CDR3 covers 12 residues. Trimming left V 6 bases short and J 6 bases short, with 9 bases between. The CDR3 loop reads CASSKGVNEQFF. DNA for the CDR3: TGTGCCAGCAGCAAAGGGGTCAATGAGCAGTTCTTC.

This clonotype was recorded at least ten times. V and J are TRBV7-9 and TRBJ2-5; 10 bases agree with TRBD2. Germline CDR1 SEHNR, CDR2 FQNEAQ (reference sequence). The V gene end was trimmed by 5 bases and the J gene end by 2 bases; junction bases not matched to a gene: 8. The CDR3 is made up of 16 amino acids. The CDR3 sequence is CASSLPGAGGQETQYF. The CDR3 DNA reads as TGTGCCAGCAGCCTTCCAGGAGCGGGAGGGCAAGAGACCCAGTACTTC.

This clonotype was picked up many times. The chain joins TRBV29-1 to TRBJ1-5; unclear D gene. The ends were cut back, 6 bases at V and 0 bases at J, with 12 bases in the middle. Germline V CDR1 and CDR2: SQVTM, ANQGSEA. CDR3 length equals 14 residues. The CDR3 loop reads CSVTTANSNQPQHF. The CDR3 coding sequence is TGCAGCGTGACGACGGCTAATAGCAATCAGCCCCAGCATTTT.

This clonotype was counted only a few times. V and J are TRBV21-1 and TRBJ2-1; no check of the table's D call, TRBD2, against the DNA was made. TRBV21-1 represents a pseudogene. The CDR3 length is 10 residues. The CDR3 reads CASTGGEQFF. CDR3 DNA: TGTGCCAGCACGGGAGGTGAGCAGTTCTTC.

This clonotype has at least ten counts. This sequence joins TRBV27 and TRBJ1-1, with D perhaps matching TRBD1 (5 bases). There are 16 residues in the CDR3. Germline loops: CDR1 MNHEY, CDR2 SMNVEV (reference sequence). Trimming left V 6 bases short and J 0 bases short, with 17 bases between. The CDR3 region is CASRRLGRGVNTEAFF. The DNA of the CDR3 is TGTGCCAGCAGAAGGTTGGGACGAGGGGTGAACACTGAAGCTTTCTTT.

This clonotype was seen repeatedly, ten times or more. The junction shows a germline mismatch at one end, possibly a read error. The chain couples TRBV7-7 to TRBJ2-6; D unclear. Germline CDR1 is SSHAT and CDR2 is FNYEAQ (reference sequence). The CDR3 runs to 18 residues. The DNA of the CDR3 is TGTGCTAGCAGCCCAAGGCTTGGGATCGAATCTGGGGCCAACGTCCTGACTTTC. Residues: CASSPRLGIESGANVLTF. Full variable domain (outside the CDR3, taken from reference TRBV7-7 and TRBJ2-6): GAGVSQSPRYKVTKRGQDVTLRCDPISSHATLYWYQQALGQGPEFLTYFNYEAQPDKSGLPSDRFSAERPEGSISTLTIQRTEQRDSAMYRCASSPRLGIESGANVLTFGAGSRLTVL.

The chain uses TRBV7-6 and TRBJ2-3; D may be TRBD1 or TRBD2 (6 bases each). V was cut by 6 bases and J by 1 base, with 14 bases left in between. This CDR3 is 15 amino acids long. Per the germline V gene, CDR1 is SGHVS and CDR2 is FNYEAQ. CDR3 coding DNA: TGTGCCAGCAGTTCGGGGGCAGGGGGCACAGATACGCAGTATTTT. It specifies CASSSGAGGTDTQYF.

This clonotype was seen repeatedly, ten times or more. The rearrangement links TRBV19 to TRBJ2-2, with D possibly being TRBD2 (5 bases). There are 15 residues in the CDR3. Germline V CDR1 and CDR2: LNHDA, SQIVND (reference sequence). Trimming left V 2 bases short and J 7 bases short, with 14 bases between. Here the CDR3 DNA reads TGTGCCAGTAGTATAATTGGAACCCGGGGCGGGGAGCTGTTTTTT. Translation: CASSIIGTRGGELFF. Variable domain in full (rest from reference TRBV19 and TRBJ2-2): DGGITQSPKYLFRKEGQNVTLSCEQNLNHDAMYWYRQDPGQGLRLIYYSQIVNDFQKGDIAEGYSVSREKKESFPLTVTSAQKNPTAFYLCASSIIGTRGGELFFGEGSRLTVL.

This clonotype was seen at least ten times. J is TRBJ2-2 and V is TRBV7-3; no reliable D call. V lost 5 bases and J lost 0, with 7 bases in between. CDR3 length: 14 residues. Germline V gene sequence: CDR1 SGHTA, CDR2 FQGTGA. The CDR3 DNA reads as TGTGCCAGCAGCCAAAAAGCGAACACCGGGGAGCTGTTTTTT. Translating gives CASSQKANTGELFF. The full variable domain, rest sourced from reference TRBV7-3 and TRBJ2-2, is GAGVSQTPSNKVTEKGKYVELRCDPISGHTALYWYRQSLGQGPEFLIYFQGTGAADDSGLPNDRFFAVRPEGSVSTLKIQRTERGDSAVYLCASSQKANTGELFFGEGSRLTVL.

This clonotype has a count of ten or more. The chain recombines TRBV11-2 with TRBJ1-1; 7 nucleotides agree with TRBD1. This CDR3 has 17 residues. V lost 1 base and J lost 0; bases outside the gene matches: 8. Germline V gene sequence: CDR1 SGHAT, CDR2 FQNNGV. The chain's CDR3 is CASSLALTGSMNTEAFF. In nucleotides, the CDR3 is TGTGCCAGCAGCTTAGCCTTGACAGGGTCCATGAACACTGAAGCTTTCTTT.

This clonotype was seen at least ten times. CDR3 DNA sequence: TGCAGTGCGAACCATCTAGCGACAGATACGCAGTATTTT. Translation: CSANHLATDTQYF. The rearrangement links TRBV20-1 to TRBJ2-3; TRBD2 might be the D (6 bases). The germline V gene encodes CDR1 DFQATT and CDR2 SNEGSKA (reference sequence). The V and J ends lost 6 bases and 3 bases respectively, with 13 bases between them. The CDR3 is made up of 13 amino acids.

This clonotype has a handful of counts. This sequence joins TRBV18 and TRBJ2-5, with 7 bases lining up with TRBD1. The CDR3 runs to 16 residues. The germline V gene encodes CDR1 KGHSH and CDR2 LQKENI. The ends lost 4 bases at V and 2 bases at J; junction bases unmatched: 10. The chain's CDR3 is CASSQLTRDSQETQYF. CDR3 coding DNA: TGTGCCAGCTCACAACTAACCCGGGACAGTCAAGAGACCCAGTACTTC.

This clonotype was seen a few times. This rearrangement joins TRBV20-1 to TRBJ1-1; D perhaps matches TRBD1 (5 bases). The CDR3 covers 15 residues. Germline CDR1 is DFQATT and CDR2 is SNEGSKA (reference sequence). Trimming pared 0 bases from V and 2 bases from J, leaving 13 bases between. The CDR3 sequence is CSARDPRDVNTEAFF. The DNA for the CDR3 is TGCAGTGCTAGAGATCCGAGGGACGTTAACACTGAAGCTTTCTTT.